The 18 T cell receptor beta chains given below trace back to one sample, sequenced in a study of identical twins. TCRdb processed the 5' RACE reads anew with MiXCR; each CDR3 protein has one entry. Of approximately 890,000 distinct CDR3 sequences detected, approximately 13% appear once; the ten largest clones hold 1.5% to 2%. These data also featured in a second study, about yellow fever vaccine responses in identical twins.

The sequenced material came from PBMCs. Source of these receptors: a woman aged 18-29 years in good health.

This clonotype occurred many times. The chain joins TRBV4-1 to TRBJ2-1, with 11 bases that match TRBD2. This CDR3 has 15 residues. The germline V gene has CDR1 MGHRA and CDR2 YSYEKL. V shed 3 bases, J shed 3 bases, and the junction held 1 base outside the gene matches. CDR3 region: CASSHLAGGYNEQFF. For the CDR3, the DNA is TGCGCCAGCAGCCACCTAGCGGGAGGCTACAATGAGCAGTTCTTC.

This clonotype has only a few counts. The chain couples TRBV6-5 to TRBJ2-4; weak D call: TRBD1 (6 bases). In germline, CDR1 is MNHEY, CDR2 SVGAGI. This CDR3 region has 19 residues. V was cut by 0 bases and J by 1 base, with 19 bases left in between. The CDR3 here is CASSYSRSIGTSAKNIQYF. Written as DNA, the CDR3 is TGTGCCAGCAGTTACTCGCGATCCATTGGGACATCGGCCAAAAACATTCAGTACTTC.

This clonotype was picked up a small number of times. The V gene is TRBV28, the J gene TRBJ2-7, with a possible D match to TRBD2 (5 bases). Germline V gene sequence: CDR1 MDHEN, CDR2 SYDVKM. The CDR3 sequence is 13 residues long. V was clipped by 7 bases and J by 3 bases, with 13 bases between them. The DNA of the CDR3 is TGTGCCAGCACCACTATCCGGGACTACGAGCAGTACTTC. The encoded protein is CASTTIRDYEQYF.

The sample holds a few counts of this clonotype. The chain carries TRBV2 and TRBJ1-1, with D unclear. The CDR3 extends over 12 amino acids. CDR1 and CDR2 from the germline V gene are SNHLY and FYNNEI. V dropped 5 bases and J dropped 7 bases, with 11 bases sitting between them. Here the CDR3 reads CASSTRRVEAFF. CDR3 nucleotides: TGTGCCAGCAGTACGCGCCGGGTTGAAGCTTTCTTT. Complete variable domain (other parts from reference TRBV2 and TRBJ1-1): EPEVTQTPSHQVTQMGQEVILRCVPISNHLYFYWYRQILGQKVEFLVSFYNNEISEKSEIFDDQFSVERPDGSNFTLKIRSTKLEDSAMYFCASSTRRVEAFFGQGTRLTVV.

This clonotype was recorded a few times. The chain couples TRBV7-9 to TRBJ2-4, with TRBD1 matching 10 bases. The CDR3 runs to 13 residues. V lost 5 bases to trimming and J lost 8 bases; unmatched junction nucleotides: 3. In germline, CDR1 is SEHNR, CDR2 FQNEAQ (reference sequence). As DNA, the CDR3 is TGTGCCAGCAGCCCAGGACAGGGGGACATTCAGTACTTC. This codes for CASSPGQGDIQYF.

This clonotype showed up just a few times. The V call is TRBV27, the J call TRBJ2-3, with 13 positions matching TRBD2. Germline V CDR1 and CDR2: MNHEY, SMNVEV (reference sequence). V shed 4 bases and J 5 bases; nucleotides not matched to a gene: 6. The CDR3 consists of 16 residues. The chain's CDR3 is CASSWGLAGYRDTQYF. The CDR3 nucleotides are TGTGCCAGCAGTTGGGGACTAGCGGGGTATAGAGATACGCAGTATTTT.

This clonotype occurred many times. CDR3 residues: CATSVGQPGVTEAFF. The CDR3 DNA reads TGTGCCACCAGTGTGGGACAGCCCGGAGTTACTGAAGCTTTCTTT. V and J are TRBV24-1 and TRBJ1-1; 7 bases are shared with TRBD1. Germline V gene sequence: CDR1 KGHDR, CDR2 SFDVKD. The CDR3 consists of 15 residues. After removal of 5 bases from V and 5 bases from J, the junction contained 10 bases not matched to a gene.

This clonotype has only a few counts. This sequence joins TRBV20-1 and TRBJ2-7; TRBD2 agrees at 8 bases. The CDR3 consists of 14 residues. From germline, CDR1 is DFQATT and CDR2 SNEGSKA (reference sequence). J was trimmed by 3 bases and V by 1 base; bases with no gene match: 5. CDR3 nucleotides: TGCAGTGCTAGAGGGGTAGCGGGAAACTACGAGCAGTACTTC. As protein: CSARGVAGNYEQYF.

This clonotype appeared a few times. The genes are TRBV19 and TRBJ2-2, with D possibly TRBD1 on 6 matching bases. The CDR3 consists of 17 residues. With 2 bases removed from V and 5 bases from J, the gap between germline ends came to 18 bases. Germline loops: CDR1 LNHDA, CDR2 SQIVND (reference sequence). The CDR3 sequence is CASSIRRQGSSTGELFF. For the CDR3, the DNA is TGTGCCAGTAGTATAAGGAGGCAGGGGTCGTCGACCGGGGAGCTGTTTTTT. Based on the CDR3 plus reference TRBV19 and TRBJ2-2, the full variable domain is DGGITQSPKYLFRKEGQNVTLSCEQNLNHDAMYWYRQDPGQGLRLIYYSQIVNDFQKGDIAEGYSVSREKKESFPLTVTSAQKNPTAFYLCASSIRRQGSSTGELFFGEGSRLTVL.

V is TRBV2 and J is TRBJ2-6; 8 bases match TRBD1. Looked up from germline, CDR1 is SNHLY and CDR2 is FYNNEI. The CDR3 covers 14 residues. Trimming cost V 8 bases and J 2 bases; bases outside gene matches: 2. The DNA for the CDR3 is TGTGCCAGCTACAGGGGGACTGGGGCCAACGTCCTGACTTTC. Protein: CASYRGTGANVLTF. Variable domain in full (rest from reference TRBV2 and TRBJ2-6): EPEVTQTPSHQVTQMGQEVILRCVPISNHLYFYWYRQILGQKVEFLVSFYNNEISEKSEIFDDQFSVERPDGSNFTLKIRSTKLEDSAMYFCASYRGTGANVLTFGAGSRLTVL.

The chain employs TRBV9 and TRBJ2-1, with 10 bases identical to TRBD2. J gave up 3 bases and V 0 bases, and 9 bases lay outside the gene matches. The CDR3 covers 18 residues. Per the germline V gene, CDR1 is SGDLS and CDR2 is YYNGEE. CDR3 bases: TGTGCCAGCAGCGTAGGTCCTAGCGGGAGTGTGGTCTACAATGAGCAGTTCTTC. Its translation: CASSVGPSGSVVYNEQFF.

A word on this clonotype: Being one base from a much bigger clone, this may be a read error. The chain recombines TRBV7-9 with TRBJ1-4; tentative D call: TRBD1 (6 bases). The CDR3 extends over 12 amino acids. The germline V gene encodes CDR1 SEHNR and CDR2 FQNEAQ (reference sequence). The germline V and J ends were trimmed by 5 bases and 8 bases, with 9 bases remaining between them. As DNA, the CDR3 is TGTGCCAGCAGCCCGGACAGCGAAAAACTGTTTTTT. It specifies CASSPDSEKLFF. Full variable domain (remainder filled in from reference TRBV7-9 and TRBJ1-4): DTGVSQNPRHKITKRGQNVTFRCDPISEHNRLYWYRQTLGQGPEFLTYFQNEAQLEKSRLLSDRFSAERPKGSFSTLEIQRTEQGDSAMYLCASSPDSEKLFFGSGTQLSVL.

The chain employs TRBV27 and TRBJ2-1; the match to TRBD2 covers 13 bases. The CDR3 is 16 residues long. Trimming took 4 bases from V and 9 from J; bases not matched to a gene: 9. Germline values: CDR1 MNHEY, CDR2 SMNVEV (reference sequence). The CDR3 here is CASSWSLAGGPVEQFF. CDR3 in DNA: TGTGCCAGCAGTTGGTCACTAGCGGGGGGGCCCGTTGAGCAGTTCTTC.

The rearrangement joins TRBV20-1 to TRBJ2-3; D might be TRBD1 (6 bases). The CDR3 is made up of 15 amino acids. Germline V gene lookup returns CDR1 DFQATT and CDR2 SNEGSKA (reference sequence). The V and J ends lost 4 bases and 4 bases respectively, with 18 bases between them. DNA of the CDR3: TGCAGTGCTACCCCTGGACAGACCCACCCAGATACGCAGTATTTT. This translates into CSATPGQTHPDTQYF.

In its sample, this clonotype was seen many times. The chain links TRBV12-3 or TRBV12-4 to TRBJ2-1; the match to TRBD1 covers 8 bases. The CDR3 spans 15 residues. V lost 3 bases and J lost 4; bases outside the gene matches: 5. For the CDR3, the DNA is TGTGCCAGCAGTTTCGACAGGGGCACTTACAATGAGCAGTTCTTC. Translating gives CASSFDRGTYNEQFF.

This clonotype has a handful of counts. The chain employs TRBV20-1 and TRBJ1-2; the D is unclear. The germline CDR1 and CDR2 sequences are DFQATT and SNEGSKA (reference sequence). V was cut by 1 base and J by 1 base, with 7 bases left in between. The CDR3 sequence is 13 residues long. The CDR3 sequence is CSARVGSNYGYTF. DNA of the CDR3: TGCAGTGCTAGAGTCGGGAGTAACTATGGCTACACCTTC.

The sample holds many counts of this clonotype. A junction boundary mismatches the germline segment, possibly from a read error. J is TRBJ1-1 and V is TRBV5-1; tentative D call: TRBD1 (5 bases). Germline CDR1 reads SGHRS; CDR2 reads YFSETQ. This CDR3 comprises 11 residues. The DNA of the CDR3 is TGTGCCAGCAGTCTAGGGGTTGAAGCTTTCTTT. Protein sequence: CASSLGVEAFF.

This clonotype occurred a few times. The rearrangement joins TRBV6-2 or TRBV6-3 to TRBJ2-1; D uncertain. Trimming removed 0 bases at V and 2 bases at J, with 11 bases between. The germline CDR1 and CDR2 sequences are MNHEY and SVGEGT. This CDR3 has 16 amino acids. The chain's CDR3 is CASSYSRTAPYNEQFF. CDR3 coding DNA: TGTGCCAGCAGTTACTCGAGAACGGCCCCCTACAATGAGCAGTTCTTC.